This TCR beta chain was identified in a study of identical twins. Using its own MiXCR run on the 5' RACE reads, TCRdb lists one record per CDR3 protein. Here the sample spans 270,000 or so distinct CDR3 sequences, roughly 8% being singletons. The CDR3 loop spans 15 amino acids. The germline V gene has CDR1 SGDLS and CDR2 YYNGEE. V shed 0 bases and J shed 4 bases, with 13 bases lying between them. The sample holds a few counts of this clonotype. The same sample was also studied in work on yellow fever vaccine responses in identical twins.

This TCR derives from a woman in her late teens or twenties in good health. The rearrangement joins TRBV9 to TRBJ1-1, with D perhaps matching TRBD1 (6 bases). The sequenced sample was CD8+ T cells sorted from blood. Written as DNA, the CDR3 is TGTGCCAGCAGCGTAGGTATGGGGGCCAGCACTGAAGCTTTCTTT. Protein sequence: CASSVGMGASTEAFF. Together with reference TRBV9 and TRBJ1-1, the CDR3 gives the full variable domain: DSGVTQTPKHLITATGQRVTLRCSPRSGDLSVYWYQQSLDQGLQFLIQYYNGEERAKGNILERFSAQQFPDLHSELNLSSLELGDSALYFCASSVGMGASTEAFFGQGTRLTVV.